This passage covers 32 T cell receptor beta chains from one sample sequenced in a study of T-cell memory formation after mild COVID-19. Each CDR3 protein gets one entry after TCRdb re-called the 5' RACE reads with MiXCR. Here the sample spans about 400,000 distinct CDR3 sequences, 15% to 20% being singletons. The sequencing sample was made of PBMCs or a T cell subset sorted from them (not recorded which). The receptors come from a man younger than 35 who had mild COVID-19 (a few samples of this study predate the infection). Cell type and time point are not known.

The rearrangement joins TRBV9 to TRBJ2-3; D is tentatively TRBD1 or TRBD2 (5 bases each). Germline V gene sequence: CDR1 SGDLS, CDR2 YYNGEE. Trimming shortened V by 4 bases and J by 4 bases, and 16 bases separated the two germline ends. CDR3 length equals 15 residues. This CDR3 reads CASSPLNRGPDTQYF. In nucleotides, the CDR3 is TGTGCCAGCAGCCCCCTCAATCGGGGACCAGATACGCAGTATTTT.

Only a few counts were recorded for this clonotype. The J gene is TRBJ2-1, the V gene TRBV12-3 or TRBV12-4; 15 positions agree with TRBD2. The trim removed 6 bases at V and 7 bases at J, leaving 4 bases unmatched. CDR3 length equals 15 residues. The CDR3 coding sequence is TGTGCCAGCAGGCGGACTAGCGGGGGGGTAAATGAGCAGTTCTTC. This translates into CASRRTSGGVNEQFF.

In its sample, this clonotype was seen a few times. The chain joins TRBV2 to TRBJ2-7; 8 bases are a match to TRBD1. V was pared by 4 bases and J by 4 bases, with 9 bases of the junction left unmatched. Germline CDR1 SNHLY, CDR2 FYNNEI. The length of the CDR3 is 15 residues. As DNA, the CDR3 is TGTGCCAGCAGTGGTCTCAGGGGGCGCAGGTACGAGCAGTACTTC. Translated, it gives CASSGLRGRRYEQYF. The variable domain in full, with the rest retrieved from reference TRBV2 and TRBJ2-7, is EPEVTQTPSHQVTQMGQEVILRCVPISNHLYFYWYRQILGQKVEFLVSFYNNEISEKSEIFDDQFSVERPDGSNFTLKIRSTKLEDSAMYFCASSGLRGRRYEQYFGPGTRLTVT.

V and J are TRBV6-6 and TRBJ2-5; 9 positions agree with TRBD2. CDR3 length: 15 residues. Germline V lookup: CDR1 MNHNY, CDR2 SVGAGI (reference sequence). The V segment lost 5 bases and the J segment 2 bases; nucleotides outside the gene matches: 6. The CDR3 spells CASSPRLAEQETQYF. The CDR3 region has the DNA TGTGCCAGCAGTCCACGACTAGCGGAACAAGAGACCCAGTACTTC.

V gene TRBV4-2 combines with J gene TRBJ2-6, with D possibly matching TRBD1 (5 bases). The CDR3 runs to 18 residues. Germline V gives CDR1 LGHNA, CDR2 YNFKEQ. The V end was cut by 0 bases, the J end by 0 bases, with 12 bases between. The CDR3 DNA sequence: TGTGCCAGCAGCCAAGAAACAGGAATACCCTCTGGGGCCAACGTCCTGACTTTC. Protein product: CASSQETGIPSGANVLTF.

The chain joins TRBV5-5 to TRBJ1-4, with 9 bases matching TRBD1. The germline V gene encodes CDR1 SGHKS and CDR2 YYEKEE (reference sequence). The junction had 3 bases not matched to a gene; V was cut back by 5 bases and J by 7 bases. CDR3 length: 13 amino acids. CDR3: CASRQGATEKLFF. The CDR3 DNA reads TGTGCCAGCAGACAGGGGGCGACTGAAAAACTGTTTTTT.

This clonotype was detected ten times or more. The chain is built from TRBV7-9 and TRBJ2-3, with 7 bases lining up with TRBD2. CDR3 length: 17 residues. The V gene's germline CDR1 is SEHNR and CDR2 FQNEAQ (reference sequence). Unmatched junction bases numbered 8, after V lost 1 base and J lost 1 base. This CDR3 reads CASSLGSAGSRTDTQYF. CDR3 nucleotides: TGTGCCAGCAGCTTAGGGTCAGCGGGGAGTCGCACAGATACGCAGTATTTT.

This clonotype was seen at least ten times. The chain uses TRBV6-5 and TRBJ2-7; no firm D call. The CDR3 has 15 amino acids. The germline V gene has CDR1 MNHEY and CDR2 SVGAGI. The V end lost 6 bases, the J end lost 0 bases, and 15 bases lay between the germline ends. As DNA, the CDR3 is TGTGCCAGCAGCCGGGCTGGACGGAGCTCCTACGAGCAGTACTTC. This codes for CASSRAGRSSYEQYF.

This chain's CDR3 is CASGSPQGWNHGYTF. Written as DNA, the CDR3 is TGTGCCAGCGGGTCTCCACAGGGGTGGAATCATGGCTACACCTTC. The chain is built from TRBV12-3 or TRBV12-4 and TRBJ1-2, with 7 positions matching TRBD1. The CDR3 runs 15 residues. V dropped 8 bases and J dropped 6; count of bases not matched to a gene: 15.

V and J are TRBV7-9 and TRBJ2-1, with D unclear. The germline gives CDR1 SEHNR, CDR2 FQNEAQ (reference sequence). The germline V and J ends were trimmed by 2 bases and 2 bases, with 10 bases remaining between them. The length of the CDR3 is 15 residues. DNA for the CDR3: TGTGCCAGCAGCTTAAGGGCGGTAACCTACAATGAGCAGTTCTTC. The encoded protein is CASSLRAVTYNEQFF. Based on the CDR3 plus reference TRBV7-9 and TRBJ2-1, the full variable domain is DTGVSQNPRHKITKRGQNVTFRCDPISEHNRLYWYRQTLGQGPEFLTYFQNEAQLEKSRLLSDRFSAERPKGSFSTLEIQRTEQGDSAMYLCASSLRAVTYNEQFFGPGTRLTVL.

V gene TRBV7-9 combines with J gene TRBJ2-1, with 11 bases identical to TRBD2. The CDR3 loop spans 19 amino acids. In germline, CDR1 is SEHNR, CDR2 FQNEAQ (reference sequence). The V and J ends lost 3 bases and 1 base, in that order; junction bases with no gene match: 11. The CDR3 nucleotides read TGTGCCAGCAGCTTTAGCGGGGGGGCTGGTGGTGGTTCCTACAATGAGCAGTTCTTC. Its translation: CASSFSGGAGGGSYNEQFF.

This chain uses TRBV6-6 with TRBJ2-2, with D maybe TRBD1 (5 bases). Germline values: CDR1 MNHNY, CDR2 SVGAGI (reference sequence). V lost 2 bases, J lost 5 bases, and 21 bases lay in between. CDR3 length: 18 residues. The CDR3 region has the DNA TGTGCCAGCAGTTACGGACCCCAGGTGGGGCGAGGTACCGGGGAGCTGTTTTTT. Amino acids: CASSYGPQVGRGTGELFF.

This clonotype has more than one count but fewer than ten. The CDR3: CSAAWSSGLETQYF. The CDR3 DNA reads TGCAGTGCAGCGTGGAGTAGCGGTCTAGAGACCCAGTACTTC. V usage is TRBV20-1 and J usage is TRBJ2-5, with a possible D match to TRBD2 (6 bases). CDR3 length equals 14 residues. CDR1 is DFQATT, CDR2 SNEGSKA, per germline (reference sequence). V gave up 6 bases and J gave up 4 bases, with 18 bases separating them.

This clonotype has a handful of counts. The J gene is TRBJ1-4, the V gene TRBV7-2; the D gene is possibly TRBD1 (6 bases). From germline, CDR1 is SGHTA and CDR2 FQGNSA. Between the trimmed V and J ends, which lost 1 base and 0 bases, there was a span of 9 bases. The CDR3 loop spans 16 amino acids. The CDR3 is CASSLGGHATNEKLFF. CDR3 in DNA: TGTGCCAGCAGCTTAGGGGGACACGCAACTAATGAAAAACTGTTTTTT.

This clonotype was counted a few times. The V call is TRBV4-3, the J call TRBJ2-1; D is ambiguous. Deletions cut 2 bases from V and 8 bases from J, with 13 bases between. The germline V gene encodes CDR1 LGHNA and CDR2 YSLEER. This CDR3 is 14 amino acids long. CDR3 protein: CASSQRTTLHEQFF. CDR3 sequence (DNA): TGCGCCAGCAGCCAAAGGACGACCCTTCATGAGCAGTTCTTC.

This clonotype was counted a few times. This chain links TRBV5-1 with TRBJ2-5; the D gene is possibly TRBD2 (6 bases). V was shortened by 2 bases and J by 5 bases, with 16 bases between the two germline ends. Germline assignment: CDR1 SGHRS and CDR2 YFSETQ. This CDR3 spans 15 amino acids. CDR3 DNA: TGCGCCAGCAGCTTTGGAAAAGGAGGGCCGGAGACCCAGTACTTC. It yields the protein CASSFGKGGPETQYF.

With respect to this clonotype: A read error may be the cause here, since a much bigger clone is one base away. This chain uses TRBV24-1 with TRBJ2-2; weak D call: TRBD1 (6 bases). The CDR3 spans 17 residues. The V end was cut by 4 bases, the J end by 1 base, with 15 bases between. Germline-derived CDR1 and CDR2 are KGHDR and SFDVKD. The CDR3 DNA sequence: TGTGCCACCAGTGACGTAATCCGGGACATGAACACCGGGGAGCTGTTTTTT. Translation gives CATSDVIRDMNTGELFF.

CDR3 nucleotides: TGTGCCAGCAGTGACAGGACAGGGGGAGATACGCAGTATTTT. The encoded protein is CASSDRTGGDTQYF. This chain links TRBV6-4 with TRBJ2-3; 10 bases map to TRBD1. The CDR3 is made up of 14 amino acids. Looked up from germline, CDR1 is MRHNA and CDR2 is SNTAGT. After removal of 2 bases from V and 5 bases from J, the junction contained 1 base not matched to a gene.

This chain links TRBV12-3 or TRBV12-4 with TRBJ2-1; TRBD1 matches at 7 bases. The CDR3 extends over 16 amino acids. Germline trimming cut 7 bases from V and 2 bases from J; bases unmatched to any gene: 11. CDR3 sequence: CASIPRPGQPYNEQFF. The CDR3 DNA is TGTGCCAGCATTCCTAGGCCGGGACAGCCCTACAATGAGCAGTTCTTC.

This chain connects TRBV11-2 to TRBJ1-1; TRBD1 aligns across 7 bases. The V and J ends lost 5 bases and 8 bases, in that order; junction bases with no gene match: 5. This CDR3 comprises 12 residues. In germline, CDR1 is SGHAT, CDR2 FQNNGV. For the CDR3, the DNA is TGTGCCAGCAGCCCTACAGGGGTAGAAGCTTTCTTT. Protein product: CASSPTGVEAFF.

This clonotype has a handful of counts. The rearrangement joins TRBV6-5 to TRBJ2-7; D is unclear. The CDR3 is made up of 11 amino acids. Germline CDR1 and CDR2: MNHEY and SVGAGI. V lost 0 bases, J lost 9 bases, and 6 bases lay in between. The CDR3 DNA follows: TGTGCCAGCAGTTACTCCACCCGGCAGTACTTC. Its translation: CASSYSTRQYF.

The V gene is TRBV4-3, the J gene TRBJ1-6; no firm D call. V was cut by 0 bases and J by 10 bases, with 10 bases left in between. Per germline, CDR1 LGHNA and CDR2 YSLEER. The CDR3 runs 14 residues. The CDR3 sequence is CASSQDLVSSPLHF. The CDR3 DNA is TGCGCCAGCAGCCAAGATCTAGTCAGCTCACCCCTCCACTTT.

The J gene is TRBJ2-3, the V gene TRBV4-3; 12 bases agree with TRBD2. After removal of 0 bases from V and 8 bases from J, the junction contained 6 bases not matched to a gene. The germline CDR1 and CDR2 sequences are LGHNA and YSLEER. This CDR3 is built from 16 residues. As DNA, the CDR3 is TGCGCCAGCAGCCAAGAATCTCTAGCGGGGGGGCCTACGCAGTATTTT. Translation gives CASSQESLAGGPTQYF.

A few counts support this clonotype. The rearrangement joins TRBV6-6 to TRBJ2-4; D is uncertain. CDR1 and CDR2 from the germline V gene are MNHNY and SVGAGI (reference sequence). Trimming removed 2 bases at V and 12 bases at J, with 14 bases between. This CDR3 contains 13 residues. The CDR3 region is CASSYGSRFAQYF. The CDR3 bases are TGTGCCAGCAGTTACGGTAGTCGGTTCGCTCAGTACTTC.

The CDR3 protein is CASSPLGLQFF. CDR3 bases: TGTGCCAGCAGCCCTTTGGGCTTGCAGTTCTTC. The chain combines TRBV12-3 or TRBV12-4 with TRBJ2-1; D is undetermined. V lost 6 bases to trimming and J lost 12 bases, with 12 bases between them. The CDR3 spans 11 residues.

The chain employs TRBV6-5 and TRBJ2-3; maybe TRBD2 (6 bases). The V gene's germline CDR1 is MNHEY and CDR2 SVGAGI. The CDR3 is 16 residues long. V dropped 7 bases and J dropped 9 bases, with 26 bases sitting between them. The CDR3: CASNQAGDGGQKTQYF. The CDR3 nucleotides are TGTGCCAGCAACCAAGCCGGGGACGGGGGTCAGAAGACGCAGTATTTT.

The rearrangement joins TRBV18 to TRBJ1-6, with unresolved D. The CDR3 covers 17 residues. Germline V gene data show CDR1 as KGHSH and CDR2 as LQKENI. The V end was cut by 1 base, the J end by 0 bases, with 10 bases between. Here the CDR3 reads CASSPLTASSYNSPLHF. The CDR3 coding sequence is TGTGCCAGCTCACCACTTACGGCGAGCTCCTATAATTCACCCCTCCACTTT.

Ten or more counts support this clonotype. The chain employs TRBV27 and TRBJ1-1, with a tentative D call TRBD1 (5 bases). V dropped 8 bases and J dropped 11 bases, with 21 bases sitting between them. CDR1 is MNHEY and CDR2 is SMNVEV in the germline V gene (reference sequence). The CDR3 runs 13 residues. CDR3 residues: CASGALGPSGAFF. The CDR3 region has the DNA TGTGCCAGCGGGGCCCTAGGACCGTCTGGGGCTTTCTTT.

The V and J genes are TRBV5-1 and TRBJ2-2; 8 bases are shared with TRBD2. This CDR3 has 17 residues. Trimming took 3 bases from V and 3 from J; bases not matched to a gene: 10. CDR1 is SGHRS and CDR2 is YFSETQ in the germline V gene. The CDR3 DNA reads as TGCGCCAGCAGCTACCTAGGAGCGGGGGCGGACACCGGGGAGCTGTTTTTT. It encodes CASSYLGAGADTGELFF.

This chain connects TRBV7-2 to TRBJ1-4; D is undetermined. This CDR3 has 14 amino acids. Germline values: CDR1 SGHTA, CDR2 FQGNSA. Between the trimmed V and J ends, which lost 1 base and 7 bases, there was a span of 10 bases. CDR3 loop: CASSLVGVGEKLFF. CDR3 coding DNA: TGTGCCAGCAGCTTAGTTGGGGTTGGTGAAAAACTGTTTTTT.

This sequence joins TRBV20-1 and TRBJ1-1, with D possibly TRBD1 on 5 matching bases. The CDR3 totals 13 residues. With 6 bases removed from V and 9 bases from J, the gap between germline ends came to 20 bases. Germline CDR1 is DFQATT and CDR2 is SNEGSKA (reference sequence). The CDR3 DNA follows: TGCAGTGCACCAAAACCGGAAGGGACTAAAGCTTTCTTT. Its translation: CSAPKPEGTKAFF.

The chain carries TRBV7-9 and TRBJ2-1; D call uncertain. This CDR3 comprises 14 residues. The germline V gene has CDR1 SEHNR and CDR2 FQNEAQ (reference sequence). The ends were cut back, 1 base at V and 4 bases at J, with 8 bases in the middle. The CDR3 region is CASSLGSFYNEQFF. Written as DNA, the CDR3 is TGTGCCAGCAGCTTAGGATCCTTTTACAATGAGCAGTTCTTC.